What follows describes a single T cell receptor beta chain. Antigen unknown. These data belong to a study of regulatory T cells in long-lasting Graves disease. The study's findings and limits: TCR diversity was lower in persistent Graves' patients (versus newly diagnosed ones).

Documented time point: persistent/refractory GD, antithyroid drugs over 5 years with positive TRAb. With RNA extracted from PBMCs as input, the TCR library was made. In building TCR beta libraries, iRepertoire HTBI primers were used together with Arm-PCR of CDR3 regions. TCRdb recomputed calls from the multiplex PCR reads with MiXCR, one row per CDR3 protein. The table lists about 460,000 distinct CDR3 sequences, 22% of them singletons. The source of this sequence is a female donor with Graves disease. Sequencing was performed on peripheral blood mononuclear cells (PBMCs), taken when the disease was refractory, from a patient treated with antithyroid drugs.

The CDR3 sequence: CASSPGTDLLGYTF. The CDR3 DNA follows: TGTGCCAGCTCACCCGGGACGGACCTTCTTGGCTACACCTTC. V and J are TRBV18 and TRBJ1-2; possible D gene TRBD1, 5 bases. V lost 3 bases and J lost 7, with 15 bases in between. The germline gives CDR1 KGHSH, CDR2 LQKENI. This CDR3 region has 14 residues.